This is a list of T cell receptor beta chains from one sample in a study of T-cell reconstitution after alpha-beta-depleted transplantation in children. MiXCR, applied by TCRdb to the PCR reads, yields one record per CDR3 protein. This sample has hundreds of thousands of distinct CDR3 sequences; about an eighth occur once, and the top ten carry 2.2%. The source was PBMCs, mostly from graft donor cells, collected 360 days after TCRalphabeta/CD19-depleted stem cell transplant. The source of these receptors is a male patient between 10 and 17 years old who had a stem cell transplant for acute myeloid leukemia, so the T cells may come from the graft donor. The CDR3 runs from the conserved cysteine through the conserved F or W. D genes are given only for firm matches. Rows may omit the clone size; those that give it use once, few, many or a size class.

V	D	J	length	size	DNA	CDR3
TRBV29-1	TRBD1	TRBJ1-2	14	.	TGCAGCGTCGAGGACAGGGCCCCGAACTATGGCTACACCTTC	CSVEDRAPNYGYTF
TRBV10-1	TRBD2	TRBJ2-1	13	.	TGCGCCAGAACTAGCGGGAAATACAATGAGCAGTTCTTC	CARTSGKYNEQFF
TRBV7-9	.	TRBJ1-6	14	.	TGTGCCAGCAGCTTAGGGGACCCTAATTCACCCCTCCACTTT	CASSLGDPNSPLHF
TRBV29-1	TRBD1	TRBJ2-5	13	few	TGCAGCGTCGGACAGGGGGCCCAAGAGACCCAGTACTTC	CSVGQGAQETQYF
TRBV20-1	.	TRBJ2-5	12	many	TGCAGTGCTAGACCCGGAGGAGAGACCCAGTACTTC	CSARPGGETQYF
TRBV12-3/TRBV12-4	.	TRBJ1-3	12	few	TGTGCCAGCAGTCTCACTGGAAACACCATATATTTT	CASSLTGNTIYF
TRBV7-3	.	TRBJ2-1	17	many	TGTGCCAGCAGCTTAATGAATCGGCGCGGAGCCTACAATGAGCAGTTCTTC	CASSLMNRRGAYNEQFF
TRBV9	TRBD2	TRBJ2-1	15	.	TGTGCCAGCAGCGTAGTTCCTAGCGGGAAGGATGAGCAGTTCTTC	CASSVVPSGKDEQFF
TRBV21-1	.	TRBJ2-7	17	few	TGTGCCAGCAGCAAAGCGCCGCCGGAGCGAGTTTCCTACGAGCAGTACTTC	CASSKAPPERVSYEQYF
TRBV20-1	.	TRBJ1-1	11	many	TGCAGTGCTAACCAGAACACTGAAGCTTTCTTT	CSANQNTEAFF
TRBV11-1	.	TRBJ2-7	18	.	TGTGCCAGCAGCCGGGGCGGGCAGCCTAAGACTGGGGGCTACGAGCAGTACTTC	CASSRGGQPKTGGYEQYF
TRBV9	.	TRBJ2-3	13	.	TGTGCCAGCAGCTCCCCCAGGCAGGATACGCAGTATTTT	CASSSPRQDTQYF
TRBV15	.	TRBJ2-1	15	.	TGTGCCACCAGCAGAGATCTAGTAAGCGGAAATGAGCAGTTCTTC	CATSRDLVSGNEQFF
TRBV28	TRBD2	TRBJ2-1	17	.	TGTGCCAGCAGTCCCGGACTAGCGGGAGTTTTTGGCAATGAGCAGTTCTTC	CASSPGLAGVFGNEQFF
TRBV19	.	TRBJ2-1	17	.	TGTGCCAGTAGCAGCGCGCCCGGACACGGGTCCTACAATGAGCAGTTCTTC	CASSSAPGHGSYNEQFF
TRBV4-3	TRBD2	TRBJ2-1	17	many	TGCGCCAGCAGCCTGGACCGGTCTAGCGGGGGACGTGGGGAGCAGTTCTTC	CASSLDRSSGGRGEQFF
TRBV7-8	TRBD1	TRBJ2-2	15	many	TGTGCCAGCAGCTTCGGGACAGGGTTCACCGGGGAGCTGTTTTTT	CASSFGTGFTGELFF
TRBV20-1	TRBD2	TRBJ2-1	14	.	TGCAGTGCCAGACTAGCGGGAGGACTCAATGAGCAGTTCTTC	CSARLAGGLNEQFF
TRBV12-3/TRBV12-4	.	TRBJ2-5	13	few	TGTGCCAGCAGCCGGGACTGGCAAGAGACCCAGTACTTC	CASSRDWQETQYF
TRBV28	.	TRBJ2-7	13	few	TGTGCCAGCAGTTTACTAGTTGACGACGAGCAGTACTTC	CASSLLVDDEQYF
TRBV24-1	.	TRBJ2-1	15	many	TGTGCCACCAGTGATTTTGGTCGAGCCCACAATGAGCAGTTCTTC	CATSDFGRAHNEQFF
TRBV5-1	TRBD1	TRBJ1-1	14	many	TGCGCCAGCAGCTTGGAAGGGGGCGCGGATAAAGCTTTCTTT	CASSLEGGADKAFF
TRBV7-8	.	TRBJ2-3	16	many	TGTGCCATCAGACCGGGACCCGAAAACCACACAGATACGCAGTATTTT	CAIRPGPENHTDTQYF
TRBV7-2	TRBD2	TRBJ2-3	17	few	TGTGCCAGCAGCCTCCGGGGACTAGCGGGAGCAGGAGATACGCAGTATTTT	CASSLRGLAGAGDTQYF
TRBV29-1	.	TRBJ2-5	11	many	TGCAGCGTTGGGGCGTGGGAGACCCAGTACTTC	CSVGAWETQYF
TRBV29-1	.	TRBJ2-6	16	few	TGCAGCGTTGTTACCAGTGTGAGCTCTGGGGCCAACGTCCTGACTTTC	CSVVTSVSSGANVLTF
TRBV29-1	.	TRBJ2-5	14	few	TGCAGCGTTGAAAGTAGGGGACCCTCGGAGACCCAGTACTTC	CSVESRGPSETQYF
TRBV6-1	.	TRBJ1-5	15	.	TGTGCCAGCAGTGAGCTTGGCGGGTCCAATCAGCCCCAGCATTTT	CASSELGGSNQPQHF
TRBV21-1	.	TRBJ2-7	13	many	TGTGCCAGCAGGGGGCAGGGAGTCTACGAGCAGTACTTC	CASRGQGVYEQYF
TRBV21-1	.	TRBJ2-1	14	few	TGTGCCAGCAGCACCCGACTAGGCTACAATGAGCAGTTCTTC	CASSTRLGYNEQFF
TRBV4-3	.	TRBJ2-7	15	few	TGCGCCAGCAGCCCTTCACTAGTAGTTTCCTACGAGCAGTACTTC	CASSPSLVVSYEQYF
TRBV5-1	TRBD1	TRBJ1-4	15	.	TGCGCCAGCACAGCAGGGGGCTCTACTAATGAAAAACTGTTTTTT	CASTAGGSTNEKLFF
TRBV9	.	TRBJ1-5	14	few	TGTGCCAGCAGCGTAGGGGGACGTAATCAGCCCCAGCATTTT	CASSVGGRNQPQHF
TRBV29-1	TRBD1	TRBJ2-4	14	few	TGCAGCGTTGCAACCTTGACAGGGAAAAACATTCAGTACTTC	CSVATLTGKNIQYF
TRBV6-2/TRBV6-3	TRBD2	TRBJ2-3	16	many	TGTGCCAGCAGTTACGATCCTAGCGGGAGCCCAGATACGCAGTATTTT	CASSYDPSGSPDTQYF
TRBV28	.	TRBJ1-1	15	few	TGTGCCAGCGCTGTGTGGGGGGTCCTGAACACTGAAGCTTTCTTT	CASAVWGVLNTEAFF
TRBV3-1	TRBD2	TRBJ2-3	16	.	TGTGCCAGCAGCCAAGCGAAAGCGGGGCGCACAGATACGCAGTATTTT	CASSQAKAGRTDTQYF
TRBV11-2	TRBD2	TRBJ2-1	17	many	TGTGCCAGCAGCTTACCCCTGGGACTAGCGGGTTACAATGAGCAGTTCTTC	CASSLPLGLAGYNEQFF
TRBV7-9	TRBD1	TRBJ1-5	15	.	TGTGCCAGCAGCGTAGGGACAGGTAGCAATCAGCCCCAGCATTTT	CASSVGTGSNQPQHF